The next 16 T cell receptor beta chains were all read from a single sample in a study of control samples from healthy donors and cancer patients (dated by TCRdb to the early 2020s). Libraries were made using the immunoSEQ multiplex PCR assay. As stored in TCRdb, this immuneACCESS dataset retains in-frame rearrangements with V and J assigned. A fraction of the clones does not appear; measured against another copy, unresolved V genes explain less than half of the discrepancy, and the remainder lacks a known reason. The sample table shows about 21,000 clones, and approximately 81% are seen once. The ten largest clones take up less than 30% of the sample. Sample: PBMCs. The receptors derive from a man aged 55 to 70 with colorectal cancer.

This clone was found once. V is TRBV5-5 and J is TRBJ1-4; D is unclear. The CDR3 is made up of 15 amino acids. V shed 0 bases and J shed 0 bases, with 6 bases lying between them. Germline loops: CDR1 SGHKS, CDR2 YYEKEE (reference sequence). This CDR3 reads CASSLVTPTNEKLFF. CDR3 sequence (DNA): TGTGCCAGCAGCTTGGTAACACCAACTAATGAAAAACTGTTTTTT.

The chain uses TRBV6-5 and TRBJ2-1, with 7 nucleotides matching TRBD2. There are 15 residues in the CDR3. Germline V gives CDR1 MNHEY, CDR2 SVGAGI. V was pared by 5 bases and J by 4 bases, with 8 bases of the junction left unmatched. As DNA, the CDR3 is TGTGCCAGCAGTCTTTCCGGGGGAGGGTACAATGAGCAGTTCTTC. Residues: CASSLSGGGYNEQFF.

The chain uses TRBV6-1 and TRBJ1-2; 7 nucleotides agree with TRBD1. The CDR3 sequence is 16 residues long. The V segment lost 1 base and the J segment 4 bases; nucleotides outside the gene matches: 9. Germline-derived CDR1 and CDR2 are MNHNS and SASEGT. The CDR3 protein is CASSEDGQAAVYGYTF. The CDR3 DNA reads TGTGCCAGCAGTGAAGATGGACAGGCGGCGGTCTATGGCTACACCTTC.

The genes are TRBV7-8 and TRBJ2-3; D possibly corresponds to TRBD1 (6 bases). Germline V gene lookup returns CDR1 SGHVS and CDR2 FQNEAQ. V was trimmed by 3 bases and J by 3 bases, leaving 16 bases between them. The CDR3 has 16 residues. Written as DNA, the CDR3 is TGTGCCAGCAGCTTGCTCCCGGGACATCTTACAGATACGCAGTATTTT. Translated: CASSLLPGHLTDTQYF.

The CDR3 nucleotides read TGCGCCAGCAGCCAGGGACAGTCAAACACTGAAGCTTTCTTT. It specifies CASSQGQSNTEAFF. The chain combines TRBV4-1 with TRBJ1-1, with 7 bases fitting TRBD1. Germline V gene sequence: CDR1 MGHRA, CDR2 YSYEKL. J gave up 2 bases and V 3 bases, and 3 bases lay outside the gene matches. CDR3 size: 14 residues.

Turning to this clone: Other nucleotide sequences from this sample produce the same CDR3. The J gene is TRBJ1-5, the V gene TRBV6-1, with D uncertain. V dropped 2 bases and J dropped 4 bases, with 6 bases sitting between them. The CDR3 is 13 residues long. CDR1 and CDR2 from the germline V gene are MNHNS and SASEGT. CDR3 protein: CASSETGNQPQHF. Here the CDR3 DNA reads TGTGCCAGCAGTGAAACCGGGAATCAGCCCCAGCATTTT.

The rearrangement uses TRBV13 and TRBJ1-5; D is unresolved. Germline assignment: CDR1 PRHDT and CDR2 FYEKMQ (reference sequence). The ends were cut back, 5 bases at V and 6 bases at J, with 11 bases in the middle. The CDR3 loop spans 13 amino acids. The CDR3: CASSGWGCQPQHF. In DNA, the CDR3 is TGTGCCAGCAGCGGATGGGGATGTCAGCCCCAGCATTTT.

The genes are TRBV5-1 and TRBJ1-1; 7 nucleotides match TRBD1. The CDR3 is 15 residues long. Per the germline V gene, CDR1 is SGHRS and CDR2 is YFSETQ. With 4 bases clipped from V and 0 bases from J, the junction kept 6 bases outside the gene matches. CDR3 coding DNA: TGCGCCAGCAGCGCGGGACAGTCAATGAACACTGAAGCTTTCTTT. This encodes CASSAGQSMNTEAFF.

The gene calls are TRBV4-2 and TRBJ2-7, with D possibly being TRBD1 or TRBD2 (5 bases each). V was trimmed by 1 base and J by 2 bases, leaving 9 bases between them. Germline V lookup: CDR1 LGHNA, CDR2 YNFKEQ. The CDR3 has 14 amino acids. The CDR3, as DNA: TGTGCCAGCAGCCAAGCTGGGGGACCCTACGAGCAGTACTTC. Encoded protein: CASSQAGGPYEQYF.

The V gene is TRBV7-9, the J gene TRBJ1-1; unclear D gene. Trimming stripped 5 bases from V and 0 bases from J, with 7 bases between. This CDR3 is built from 13 residues. Germline values: CDR1 SEHNR, CDR2 FQNEAQ (reference sequence). Written as DNA, the CDR3 is TGTGCCAGCAGCACTTATCTGAACACTGAAGCTTTCTTT. Translating gives CASSTYLNTEAFF.

The genes are TRBV6-6 and TRBJ1-1; 8 nucleotides agree with TRBD1. J lost 4 bases, V lost 6 bases, and 13 bases had no gene match. This CDR3 is built from 16 residues. CDR1 and CDR2 from the germline V gene are MNHNY and SVGAGI (reference sequence). DNA of the CDR3: TGTGCCAGCAGCATTGGGACAGGTTTGAGGGGCACTGAAGCTTTCTTT. Its protein is CASSIGTGLRGTEAFF.

The chain recombines TRBV4-1 with TRBJ1-1, with 7 bases lining up with TRBD1. The CDR3 extends over 13 amino acids. The J segment lost 4 bases and the V segment lost 5 bases, leaving 4 bases of the junction unmatched. Germline V gives CDR1 MGHRA, CDR2 YSYEKL. Here the CDR3 reads CASSNRGSTEAFF. The CDR3 region has the DNA TGCGCCAGCAGCAACAGGGGATCCACTGAAGCTTTCTTT.

The genes are TRBV11-3 and TRBJ2-3; 13 bases are shared with TRBD2. Germline V gene lookup returns CDR1 SGHNT and CDR2 YENEEA. The CDR3 contains 16 residues. The J segment lost 2 bases and the V segment lost 5 bases, leaving 4 bases of the junction unmatched. DNA of the CDR3: TGTGCCAGCAGCGCGACTAGCGGGGGGTTCACAGATACGCAGTATTTT. As protein: CASSATSGGFTDTQYF. Full variable domain (missing parts from reference TRBV11-3 and TRBJ2-3): EAGVVQSPRYKIIEKKQPVAFWCNPISGHNTLYWYLQNLGQGPELLIRYENEEAVDDSQLPKDRFSAERLKGVDSTLKIQPAELGDSAVYLCASSATSGGFTDTQYFGPGTRLTVL.

V is TRBV3-1 (or the pseudogene TRBV3-2) and J is TRBJ2-6; D unresolved. The germline V gene encodes CDR1 LGHDT and CDR2 YNNKEL (reference sequence). Trimming took off 2 bases at V and 0 bases at J, with 8 bases between the two ends. The CDR3 consists of 16 residues. The CDR3 DNA sequence: TGTGCCAGCAGCCAAAAGATGTTCTCTGGGGCCAACGTCCTGACTTTC. Protein sequence: CASSQKMFSGANVLTF.

The chain couples TRBV12-3 or TRBV12-4 to TRBJ2-1; tentatively, D is TRBD2 (6 bases). The V end lost 3 bases, the J end lost 6 bases, and 9 bases lay between the germline ends. CDR3 length: 13 amino acids. CDR3 bases: TGTGCCAGCAGTTTGGGGGGTGGCAATGAGCAGTTCTTC. Translation gives CASSLGGGNEQFF.

This clone has only one observation. This chain connects TRBV2 to TRBJ1-4; 10 bases are shared with TRBD1. CDR3 size: 16 residues. CDR1 and CDR2 (germline): SNHLY, FYNNEI. J lost 8 bases, V lost 5 bases, and 11 bases had no gene match. The chain's CDR3 is CASSQPPGQGSEKLFF. The CDR3 DNA is TGTGCCAGCAGTCAACCTCCGGGACAGGGGAGCGAAAAACTGTTTTTT. The full variable domain, its missing parts supplied by reference TRBV2 and TRBJ1-4, is EPEVTQTPSHQVTQMGQEVILRCVPISNHLYFYWYRQILGQKVEFLVSFYNNEISEKSEIFDDQFSVERPDGSNFTLKIRSTKLEDSAMYFCASSQPPGQGSEKLFFGSGTQLSVL.